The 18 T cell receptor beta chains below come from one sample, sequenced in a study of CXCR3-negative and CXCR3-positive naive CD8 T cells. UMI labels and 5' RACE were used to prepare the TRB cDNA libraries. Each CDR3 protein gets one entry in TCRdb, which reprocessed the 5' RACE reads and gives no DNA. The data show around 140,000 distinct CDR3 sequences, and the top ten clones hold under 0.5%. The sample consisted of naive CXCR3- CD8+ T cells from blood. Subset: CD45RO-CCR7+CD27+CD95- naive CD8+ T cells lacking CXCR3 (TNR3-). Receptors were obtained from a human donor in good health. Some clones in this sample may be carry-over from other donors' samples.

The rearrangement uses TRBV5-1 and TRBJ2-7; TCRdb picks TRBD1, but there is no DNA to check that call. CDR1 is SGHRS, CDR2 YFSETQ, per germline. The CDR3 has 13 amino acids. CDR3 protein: CASSLTGWNEQYF.

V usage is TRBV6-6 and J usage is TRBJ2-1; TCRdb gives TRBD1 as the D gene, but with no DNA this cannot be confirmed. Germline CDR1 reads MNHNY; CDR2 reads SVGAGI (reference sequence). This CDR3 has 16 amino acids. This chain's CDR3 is CASSYSAPSVYNEQFF.

CDR3 loop: CASRSGTSGAGELFF. This chain joins TRBV6-6 and TRBJ2-2; TCRdb's D call of TRBD2 is untestable without DNA. CDR3 length equals 15 residues. From germline, CDR1 is MNHNY and CDR2 SVGAGI (reference sequence).

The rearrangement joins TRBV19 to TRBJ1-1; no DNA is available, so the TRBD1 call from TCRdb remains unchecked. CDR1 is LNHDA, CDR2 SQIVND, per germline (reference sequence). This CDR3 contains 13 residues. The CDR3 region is CASSILMGGEAFF.

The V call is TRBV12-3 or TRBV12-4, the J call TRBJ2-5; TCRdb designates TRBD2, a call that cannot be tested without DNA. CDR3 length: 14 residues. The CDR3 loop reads CASSTPGLAETQYF.

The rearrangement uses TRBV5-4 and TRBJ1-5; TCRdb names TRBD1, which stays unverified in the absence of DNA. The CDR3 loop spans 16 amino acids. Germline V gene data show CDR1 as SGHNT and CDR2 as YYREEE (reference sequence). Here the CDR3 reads CASSLGGQGAGQPQHF. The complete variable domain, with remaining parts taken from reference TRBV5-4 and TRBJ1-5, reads ETGVTQSPTHLIKTRGQQVTLRCSSQSGHNTVSWYQQALGQGPQFIFQYYREEENGRGNFPPRFSGLQFPNYSSELNVNALELDDSALYLCASSLGGQGAGQPQHFGDGTRLSIL.

The CDR3 sequence is CSVGGGGARLPNTEAFF. V and J are TRBV29-1 and TRBJ1-1. Germline V gene lookup returns CDR1 SQVTM and CDR2 ANQGSEA. The CDR3 extends over 17 amino acids.

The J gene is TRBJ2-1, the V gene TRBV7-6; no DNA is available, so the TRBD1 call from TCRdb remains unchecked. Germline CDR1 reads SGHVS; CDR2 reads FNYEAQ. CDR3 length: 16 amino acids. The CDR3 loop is CASSAPVGGQDNEQFF.

The CDR3 loop reads CASSDKGYGIQYF. The chain links TRBV27 to TRBJ2-4; the D call of TRBD1 rests on TCRdb alone, since no DNA is present to check it. The germline gives CDR1 MNHEY, CDR2 SMNVEV (reference sequence). The CDR3 consists of 13 residues.

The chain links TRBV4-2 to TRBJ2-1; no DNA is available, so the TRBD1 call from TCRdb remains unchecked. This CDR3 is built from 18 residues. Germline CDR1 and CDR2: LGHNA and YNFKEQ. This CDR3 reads CASSQDFVLGTGYNEQFF.

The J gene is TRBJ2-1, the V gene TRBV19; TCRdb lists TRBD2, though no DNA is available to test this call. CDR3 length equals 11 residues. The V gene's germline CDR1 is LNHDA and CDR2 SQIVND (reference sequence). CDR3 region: CASSMGTAGFF.

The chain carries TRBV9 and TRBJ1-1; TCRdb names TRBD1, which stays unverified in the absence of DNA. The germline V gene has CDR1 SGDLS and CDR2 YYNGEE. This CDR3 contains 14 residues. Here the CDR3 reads CASSATGGNTEAFF.

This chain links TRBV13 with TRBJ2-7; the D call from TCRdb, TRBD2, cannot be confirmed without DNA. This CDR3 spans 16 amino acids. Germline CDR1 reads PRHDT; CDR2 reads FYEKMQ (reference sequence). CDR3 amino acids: CASSPRTRGLPYEQYF.

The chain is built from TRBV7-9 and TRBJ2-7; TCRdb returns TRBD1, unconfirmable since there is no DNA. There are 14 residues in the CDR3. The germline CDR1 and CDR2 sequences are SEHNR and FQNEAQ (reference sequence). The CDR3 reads CASSRGQNQCEQYF.

The CDR3 loop is CATGTGSYEQYF. This sequence joins TRBV6-2 or TRBV6-3 and TRBJ2-7; TCRdb's D gene call, TRBD1, goes unchecked for lack of DNA. Germline loops: CDR1 MNHEY, CDR2 SVGEGT. The CDR3 is 12 amino acids.

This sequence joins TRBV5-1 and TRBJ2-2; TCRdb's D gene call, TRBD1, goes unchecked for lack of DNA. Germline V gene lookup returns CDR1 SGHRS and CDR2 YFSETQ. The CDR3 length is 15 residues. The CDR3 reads CASSSRDAGTGELFF. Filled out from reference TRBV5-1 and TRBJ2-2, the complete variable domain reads KAGVTQTPRYLIKTRGQQVTLSCSPISGHRSVSWYQQTPGQGLQFLFEYFSETQRNKGNFPGRFSGRQFSNSRSEMNVSTLELGDSALYLCASSSRDAGTGELFFGEGSRLTVL.

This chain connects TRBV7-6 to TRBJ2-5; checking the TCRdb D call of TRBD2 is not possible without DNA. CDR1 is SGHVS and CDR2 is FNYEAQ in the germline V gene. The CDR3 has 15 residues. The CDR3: CASSLIAEAQETQYF.

Here the CDR3 reads CASSPRTGGLGYTF. This chain links TRBV27 with TRBJ1-2; TCRdb calls TRBD1, which cannot be checked without DNA. CDR1 is MNHEY, CDR2 SMNVEV, per germline (reference sequence). The CDR3 runs 14 residues.